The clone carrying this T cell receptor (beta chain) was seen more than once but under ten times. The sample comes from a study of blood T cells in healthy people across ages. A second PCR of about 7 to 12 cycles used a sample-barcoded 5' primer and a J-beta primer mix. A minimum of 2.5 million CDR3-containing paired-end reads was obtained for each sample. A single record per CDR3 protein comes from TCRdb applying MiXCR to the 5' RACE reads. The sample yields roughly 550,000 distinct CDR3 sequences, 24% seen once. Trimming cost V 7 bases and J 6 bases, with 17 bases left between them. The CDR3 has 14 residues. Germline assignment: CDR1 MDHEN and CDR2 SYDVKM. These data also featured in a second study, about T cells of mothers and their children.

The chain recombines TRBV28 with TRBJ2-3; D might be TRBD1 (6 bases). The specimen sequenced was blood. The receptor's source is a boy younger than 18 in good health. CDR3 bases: TGTGCCAGCAATCGACAGGATCTGAGGGATACGCAGTATTTT. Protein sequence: CASNRQDLRDTQYF.